This passage covers 5 T cell receptor beta chains from one sample sequenced in a study of a mutant IDH1 vaccine in newly diagnosed glioma. This sample's time point: week 35, safety follow-up. Doses of 300 ug of mutant IDH1 20-mer peptide were given with topical imiquimod. The data were produced by immunoSEQ multiplex PCR, yet TCRdb's version contains in-frame clones alone and is incomplete. This sample yields about 42,000 clones, of which roughly 84% are seen a single time; 5.1% belongs to the top ten. These TCRs' antigens remain unknown. The sequences come from PBMCs, collected from a glioma patient whose treatment included an IDH1 peptide vaccine. These TCRs come from a woman in her forties or fifties with glioma.

This clone was counted once. The chain recombines TRBV18 with TRBJ1-2; D might be TRBD1 (5 bases). From germline, CDR1 is KGHSH and CDR2 LQKENI. This CDR3 has 15 amino acids. Trimming removed 0 bases from V and 0 bases from J, with 8 bases in between. For the CDR3, the DNA is TGTGCCAGCTCACCACCGGGACGGACTAACTATGGCTACACCTTC. Translating it yields CASSPPGRTNYGYTF.

The chain has TRBV5-5 and TRBJ2-3; 9 bases agree with TRBD2. This CDR3 spans 17 amino acids. J lost 0 bases, V lost 1 base, and 6 bases had no gene match. Germline CDR1 reads SGHKS; CDR2 reads YYEKEE (reference sequence). The DNA of the CDR3 is TGTGCCAGCAGCTTGTTTGGGCTAGCGGGGAGCACAGATACGCAGTATTTT. Its protein product is CASSLFGLAGSTDTQYF.

This chain joins TRBV6-5 and TRBJ1-2; D gene uncertain. This CDR3 contains 13 residues. Per germline, CDR1 MNHEY and CDR2 SVGAGI. Trimming cost V 6 bases and J 1 base, with 9 bases left between them. The CDR3 here is CASSPSLNYGYTF. CDR3 sequence (DNA): TGTGCCAGCAGCCCTTCTCTTAACTATGGCTACACCTTC.

This chain links TRBV7-3 with TRBJ2-5, with D perhaps TRBD2 (5 bases). V lost 4 bases and J 4 bases, leaving 10 bases between the germline ends. Germline CDR1 SGHTA, CDR2 FQGTGA. CDR3 length: 13 amino acids. The CDR3 DNA reads as TGTGCCAGCAGCTGGACTCCAACAGAGACCCAGTACTTC. As protein: CASSWTPTETQYF.

The chain joins TRBV28 to TRBJ2-7; 8 bases map to TRBD2. CDR1 is MDHEN and CDR2 is SYDVKM in the germline V gene. Trimming removed 5 bases from V and 3 bases from J; junction bases left unmatched: 9. The CDR3 has 15 amino acids. The CDR3 loop is CASSAQGRGVYEQYF. The DNA of the CDR3 is TGTGCCAGCAGTGCCCAGGGGCGGGGGGTCTACGAGCAGTACTTC.